Below, one T cell receptor (beta chain) is given with its context. This entry comes from a study of fetal regulatory T cell absence and autoimmunity. This CDR3 region has 16 residues. The V gene's germline CDR1 is SGHRS and CDR2 YFSETQ. Trimming took 4 bases from V and 3 from J; bases not matched to a gene: 7. Sequencing used immunoSEQ multiplex PCR; TCRdb keeps in-frame clones, though not all of them. Among about 46,000 clones listed, just under 85% were seen once. Sequenced input: cord blood. The origin of this receptor is a newborn boy with IPEX syndrome. The chain uses TRBV5-1 and TRBJ2-3; 11 bases align to TRBD1. The CDR3 DNA is TGCGCCAGCAGCCTGCACGGGACAGGGGGGACAGATACGCAGTATTTT. The encoded protein is CASSLHGTGGTDTQYF.